The text below deals with one TCR beta chain. Its target is not known. Libraries were prepared by immunoSEQ multiplex PCR; TCRdb keeps only in-frame clonotypes and omits some of them. The sample yields fewer than 35,000 clones, about nine tenths seen once. These data come from a study of neoadjuvant nivolumab and ipilimumab in lung cancer. Study at large: Patients got nivolumab 3 mg/kg on days 1, 15 and 29; combination added ipilimumab 1 mg/kg day 1. Points from the study as a whole: From pretherapy to surgery, tumor richness and clonality rose with dual therapy. Blood richness before therapy tracked richness in tumors resected after neoadjuvant therapy. Only a small number of samples underwent TCR sequencing.

The CDR3 has 15 residues. V lost 0 bases to trimming and J lost 0 bases, with 6 bases between them. Germline V gene data show CDR1 as MNHEY and CDR2 as SVGAGI. The sequenced sample was peripheral blood, obtained after neoadjuvant nivolumab, alone or with ipilimumab, at or shortly before surgery. The gene calls are TRBV6-5 and TRBJ1-5; D ambiguous. This sequence was found in an adult with non-small cell lung cancer. CDR3: CASSYSRYSNQPQHF. CDR3 bases: TGTGCCAGCAGTTACTCCCGATATAGCAATCAGCCCCAGCATTTT.